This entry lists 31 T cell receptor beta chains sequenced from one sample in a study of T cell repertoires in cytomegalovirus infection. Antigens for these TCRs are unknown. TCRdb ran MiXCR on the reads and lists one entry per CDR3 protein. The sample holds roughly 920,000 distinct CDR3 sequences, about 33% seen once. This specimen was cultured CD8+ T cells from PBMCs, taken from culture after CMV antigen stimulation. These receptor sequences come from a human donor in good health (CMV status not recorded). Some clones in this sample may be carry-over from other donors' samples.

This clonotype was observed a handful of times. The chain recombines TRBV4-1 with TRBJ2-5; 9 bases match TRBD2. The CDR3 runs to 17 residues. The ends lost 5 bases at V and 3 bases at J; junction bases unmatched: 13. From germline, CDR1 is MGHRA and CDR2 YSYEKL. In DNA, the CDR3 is TGCGCCAGCAGCGAACAGGACCGGCTAGCGGGGAAAGAGACCCAGTACTTC. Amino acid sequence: CASSEQDRLAGKETQYF.

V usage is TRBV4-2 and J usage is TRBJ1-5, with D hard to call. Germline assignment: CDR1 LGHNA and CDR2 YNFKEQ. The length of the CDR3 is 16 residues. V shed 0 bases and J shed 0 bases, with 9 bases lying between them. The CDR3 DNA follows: TGTGCCAGCAGCCAAGAGCAGGTTAATAGCAATCAGCCCCAGCATTTT. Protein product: CASSQEQVNSNQPQHF.

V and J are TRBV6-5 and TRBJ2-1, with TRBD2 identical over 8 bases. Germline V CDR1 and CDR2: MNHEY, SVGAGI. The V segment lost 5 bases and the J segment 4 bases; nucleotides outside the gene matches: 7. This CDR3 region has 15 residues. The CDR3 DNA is TGTGCCAGCAGTCATCGACTAGCGACTTACAATGAGCAGTTCTTC. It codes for CASSHRLATYNEQFF.

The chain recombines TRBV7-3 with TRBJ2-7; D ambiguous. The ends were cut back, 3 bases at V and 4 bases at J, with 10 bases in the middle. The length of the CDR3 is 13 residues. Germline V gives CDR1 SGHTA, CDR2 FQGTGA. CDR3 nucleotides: TGTGCCAGCAGCTTCGATTCCCCGTACGAGCAGTACGTC. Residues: CASSFDSPYEQYV.

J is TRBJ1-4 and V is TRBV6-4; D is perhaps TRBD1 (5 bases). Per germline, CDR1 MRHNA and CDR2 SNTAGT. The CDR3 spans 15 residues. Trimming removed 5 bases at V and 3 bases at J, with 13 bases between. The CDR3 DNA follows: TGTGCCAGCAGTAGCAGGGCGACGGCTAATGAAAAACTGTTTTTT. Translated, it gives CASSSRATANEKLFF.

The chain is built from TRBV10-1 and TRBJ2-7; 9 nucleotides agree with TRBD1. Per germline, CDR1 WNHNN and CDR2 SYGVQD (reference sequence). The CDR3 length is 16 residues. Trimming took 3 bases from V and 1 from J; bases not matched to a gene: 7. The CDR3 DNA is TGCGCCAGCAGTGATCCCGGGACAGGGAATTCCTACGAGCAGTACTTC. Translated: CASSDPGTGNSYEQYF.

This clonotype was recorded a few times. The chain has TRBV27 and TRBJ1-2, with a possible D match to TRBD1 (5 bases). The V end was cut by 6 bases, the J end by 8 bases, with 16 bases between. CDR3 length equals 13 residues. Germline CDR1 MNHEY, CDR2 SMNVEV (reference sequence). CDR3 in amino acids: CASSFGKGYGYTF. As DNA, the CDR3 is TGTGCCAGCAGCTTCGGAAAGGGGTACGGCTACACCTTC.

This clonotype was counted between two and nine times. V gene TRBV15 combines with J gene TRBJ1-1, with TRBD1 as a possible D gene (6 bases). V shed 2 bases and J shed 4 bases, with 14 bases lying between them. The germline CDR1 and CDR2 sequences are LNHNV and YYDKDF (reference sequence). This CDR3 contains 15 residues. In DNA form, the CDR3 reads TGTGCCACCAGCAGATACAGGGAGGGGAGCACTGAAGCTTTCTTT. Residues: CATSRYREGSTEAFF.

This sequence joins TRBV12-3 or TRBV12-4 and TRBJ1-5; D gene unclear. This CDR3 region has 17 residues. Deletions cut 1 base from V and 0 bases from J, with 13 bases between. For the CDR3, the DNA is TGTGCCAGCAGTTTAGGAACGACCGCTTATAGCAATCAGCCCCAGCATTTT. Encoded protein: CASSLGTTAYSNQPQHF.

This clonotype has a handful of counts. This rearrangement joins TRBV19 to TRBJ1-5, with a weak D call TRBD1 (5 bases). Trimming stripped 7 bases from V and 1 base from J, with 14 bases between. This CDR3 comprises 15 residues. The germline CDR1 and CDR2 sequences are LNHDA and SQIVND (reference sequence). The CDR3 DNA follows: TGTGCCAGTACCCAGGAAGGGACCAGCAATCAGCCCCAGCATTTT. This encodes CASTQEGTSNQPQHF.

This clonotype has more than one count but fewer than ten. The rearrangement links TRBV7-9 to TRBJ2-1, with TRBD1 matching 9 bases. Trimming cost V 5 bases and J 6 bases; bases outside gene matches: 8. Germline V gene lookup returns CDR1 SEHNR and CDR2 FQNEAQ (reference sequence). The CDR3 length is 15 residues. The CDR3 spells CASSLRDREGNEQFF. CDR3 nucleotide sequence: TGTGCCAGCAGCCTCCGGGACAGGGAAGGCAATGAGCAGTTCTTC.

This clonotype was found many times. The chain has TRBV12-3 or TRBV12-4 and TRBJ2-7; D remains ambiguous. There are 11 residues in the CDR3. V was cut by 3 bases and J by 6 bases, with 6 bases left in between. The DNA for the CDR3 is TGTGCCAGCAGTTTGACTGGCGAGCAGTACGTC. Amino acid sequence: CASSLTGEQYV.

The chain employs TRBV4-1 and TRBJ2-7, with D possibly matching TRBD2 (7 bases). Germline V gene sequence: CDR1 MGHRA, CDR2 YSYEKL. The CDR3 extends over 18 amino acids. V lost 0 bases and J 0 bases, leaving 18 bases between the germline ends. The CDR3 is CASSQESAGAKSSYEQYF. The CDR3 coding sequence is TGCGCCAGCAGCCAAGAAAGTGCGGGGGCCAAAAGCTCCTACGAGCAGTACTTC.

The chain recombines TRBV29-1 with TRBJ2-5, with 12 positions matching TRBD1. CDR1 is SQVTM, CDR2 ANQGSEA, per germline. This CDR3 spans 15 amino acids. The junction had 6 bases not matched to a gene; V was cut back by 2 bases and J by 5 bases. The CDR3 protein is CSVENWDRGHETQYF. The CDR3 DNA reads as TGCAGCGTTGAAAATTGGGACAGGGGGCACGAGACCCAGTACTTC.

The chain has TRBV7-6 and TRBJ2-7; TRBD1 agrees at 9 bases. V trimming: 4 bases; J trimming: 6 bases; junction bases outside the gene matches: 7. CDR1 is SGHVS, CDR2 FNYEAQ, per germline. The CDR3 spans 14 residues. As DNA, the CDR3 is TGTGCCAGCAGCTCACAGGGGGCGGAGGCCGAGCAGTACTTC. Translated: CASSSQGAEAEQYF.

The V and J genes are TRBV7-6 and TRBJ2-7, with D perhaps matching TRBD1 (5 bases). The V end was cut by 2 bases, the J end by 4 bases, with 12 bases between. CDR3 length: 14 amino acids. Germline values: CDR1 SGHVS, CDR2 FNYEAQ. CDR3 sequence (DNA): TGTGCCAGCAGCTTATTTGGGGCTGGGTACGAGCAGTACGTC. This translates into CASSLFGAGYEQYV.

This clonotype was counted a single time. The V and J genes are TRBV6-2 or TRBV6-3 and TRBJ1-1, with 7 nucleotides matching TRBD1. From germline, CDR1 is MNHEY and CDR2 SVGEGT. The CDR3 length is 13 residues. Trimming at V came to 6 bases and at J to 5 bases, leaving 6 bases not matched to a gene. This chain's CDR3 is CASSNRGSTEAFF. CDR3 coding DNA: TGTGCCAGCAGCAACAGGGGAAGTACTGAAGCTTTCTTT.

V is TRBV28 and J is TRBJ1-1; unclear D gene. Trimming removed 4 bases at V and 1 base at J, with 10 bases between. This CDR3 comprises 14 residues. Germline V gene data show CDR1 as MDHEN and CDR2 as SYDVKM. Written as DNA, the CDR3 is TGTGCCAGCAGTTCCCTCATCGGGAACACTGAAGCTTTCTTT. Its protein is CASSSLIGNTEAFF.

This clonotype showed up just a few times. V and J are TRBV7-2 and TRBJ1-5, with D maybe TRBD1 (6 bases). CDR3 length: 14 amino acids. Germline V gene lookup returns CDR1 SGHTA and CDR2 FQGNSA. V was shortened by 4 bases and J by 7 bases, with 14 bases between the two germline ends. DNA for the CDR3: TGTGCCAGCAGCTCAATTGCAGGGGAACAGCCCCAGCATTTT. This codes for CASSSIAGEQPQHF.

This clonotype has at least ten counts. As DNA, the CDR3 is TGTGCCAGTAGCGTACAGGGGGCGAACACTGAAGCTTTCTTT. Translation gives CASSVQGANTEAFF. The chain recombines TRBV19 with TRBJ1-1; 9 positions match TRBD1. Germline V gives CDR1 LNHDA, CDR2 SQIVND (reference sequence). Losses at the gene ends were 6 bases for V and 1 base for J; bases not matched to a gene: 3. The CDR3 consists of 14 residues.

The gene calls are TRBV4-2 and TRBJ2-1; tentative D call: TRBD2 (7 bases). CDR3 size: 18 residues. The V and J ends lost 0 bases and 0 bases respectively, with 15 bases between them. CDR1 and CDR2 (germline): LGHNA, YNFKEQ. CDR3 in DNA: TGTGCCAGCAGCCAAGAGGTTCGGGGGGCCTACTCCTACAATGAGCAGTTCTTC. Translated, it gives CASSQEVRGAYSYNEQFF.

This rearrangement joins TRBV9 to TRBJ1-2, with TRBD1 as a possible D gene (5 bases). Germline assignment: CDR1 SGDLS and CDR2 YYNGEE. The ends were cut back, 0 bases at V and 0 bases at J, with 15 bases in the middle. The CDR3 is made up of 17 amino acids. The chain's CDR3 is CASSVGVREAANYGYTF. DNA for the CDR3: TGTGCCAGCAGCGTAGGGGTCAGGGAAGCCGCTAACTATGGCTACACCTTC. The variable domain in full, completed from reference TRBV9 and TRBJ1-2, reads DSGVTQTPKHLITATGQRVTLRCSPRSGDLSVYWYQQSLDQGLQFLIQYYNGEERAKGNILERFSAQQFPDLHSELNLSSLELGDSALYFCASSVGVREAANYGYTFGSGTRLTVV.

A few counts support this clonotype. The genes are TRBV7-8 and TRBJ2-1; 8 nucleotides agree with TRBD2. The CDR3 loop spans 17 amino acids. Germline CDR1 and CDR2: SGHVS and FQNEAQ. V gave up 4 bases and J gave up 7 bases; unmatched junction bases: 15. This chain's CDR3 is CASSSPASGSPNNEQFF. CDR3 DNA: TGTGCCAGCAGCTCCCCCGCTAGCGGGTCCCCCAATAATGAGCAGTTCTTC.

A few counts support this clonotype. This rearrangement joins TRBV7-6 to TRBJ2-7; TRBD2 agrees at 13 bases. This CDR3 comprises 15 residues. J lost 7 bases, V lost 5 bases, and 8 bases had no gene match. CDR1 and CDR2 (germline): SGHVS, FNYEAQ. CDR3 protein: CASSPGTSGVFEQYV. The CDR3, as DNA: TGTGCCAGCAGCCCTGGGACTAGCGGGGTTTTTGAGCAGTACGTC.

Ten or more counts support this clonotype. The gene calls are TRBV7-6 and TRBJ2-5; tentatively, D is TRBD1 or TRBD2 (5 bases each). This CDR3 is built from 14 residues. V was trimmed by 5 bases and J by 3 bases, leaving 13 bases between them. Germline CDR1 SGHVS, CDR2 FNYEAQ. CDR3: CASSHGAVKETQYF. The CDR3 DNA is TGTGCCAGCAGCCACGGGGCAGTTAAAGAGACCCAGTACTTC. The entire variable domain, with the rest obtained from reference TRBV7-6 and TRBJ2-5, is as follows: GAGVSQSPRYKVTKRGQDVALRCDPISGHVSLYWYRQALGQGPEFLTYFNYEAQQDKSGLPNDRFSAERPEGSISTLTIQRTEQRDSAMYRCASSHGAVKETQYFGPGTRLLVL.

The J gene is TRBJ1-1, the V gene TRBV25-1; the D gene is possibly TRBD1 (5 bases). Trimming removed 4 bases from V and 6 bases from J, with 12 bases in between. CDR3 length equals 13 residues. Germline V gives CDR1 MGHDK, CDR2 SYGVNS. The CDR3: CASSGPVGAEAFF. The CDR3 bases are TGTGCCAGCAGTGGGCCAGTGGGGGCTGAAGCTTTCTTT.

This CDR3 reads CASSLELAFPYEQYF. DNA of the CDR3: TGCGCCAGCAGCCTCGAACTAGCGTTTCCCTACGAGCAGTACTTC. This chain joins TRBV4-1 and TRBJ2-7, with TRBD2 matching 7 bases. Per the germline V gene, CDR1 is MGHRA and CDR2 is YSYEKL. The ends lost 4 bases at V and 2 bases at J; junction bases unmatched: 8. The CDR3 covers 15 residues.

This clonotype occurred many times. In nucleotides, the CDR3 is TGTGCCAGCAGCCTAAGACTAGTTCCCCCCCAAGAGACCCAGTACTTC. This sequence encodes CASSLRLVPPQETQYF. V and J are TRBV7-2 and TRBJ2-5; D is possibly TRBD2 (6 bases). The CDR3 is made up of 16 amino acids. Looked up from germline, CDR1 is SGHTA and CDR2 is FQGNSA. Trimming removed 5 bases at V and 1 base at J, with 17 bases between.

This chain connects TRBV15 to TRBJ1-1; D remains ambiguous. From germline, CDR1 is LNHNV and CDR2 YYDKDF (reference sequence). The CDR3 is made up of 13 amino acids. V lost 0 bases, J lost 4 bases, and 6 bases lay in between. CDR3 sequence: CATSRDRSTEAFF. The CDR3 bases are TGTGCCACCAGCAGAGATAGGAGCACTGAAGCTTTCTTT.

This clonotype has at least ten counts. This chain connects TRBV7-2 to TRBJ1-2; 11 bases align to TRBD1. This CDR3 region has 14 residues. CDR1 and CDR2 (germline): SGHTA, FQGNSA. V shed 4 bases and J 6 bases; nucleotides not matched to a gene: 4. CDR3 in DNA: TGTGCCAGCAGCTCTGGACAGGGGGCCGATGGCTACACCTTC. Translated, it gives CASSSGQGADGYTF.

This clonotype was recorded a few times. The CDR3 loop reads CASAPGARGSNQPQHF. DNA of the CDR3: TGTGCCAGCGCTCCGGGAGCGAGGGGGAGCAATCAGCCCCAGCATTTT. This sequence joins TRBV19 and TRBJ1-5; the D gene is possibly TRBD1 (6 bases). With 9 bases removed from V and 1 base from J, the gap between germline ends came to 19 bases. From germline, CDR1 is LNHDA and CDR2 SQIVND (reference sequence). The CDR3 contains 16 residues. Complete variable domain (other parts from reference TRBV19 and TRBJ1-5): DGGITQSPKYLFRKEGQNVTLSCEQNLNHDAMYWYRQDPGQGLRLIYYSQIVNDFQKGDIAEGYSVSREKKESFPLTVTSAQKNPTAFYLCASAPGARGSNQPQHFGDGTRLSIL.